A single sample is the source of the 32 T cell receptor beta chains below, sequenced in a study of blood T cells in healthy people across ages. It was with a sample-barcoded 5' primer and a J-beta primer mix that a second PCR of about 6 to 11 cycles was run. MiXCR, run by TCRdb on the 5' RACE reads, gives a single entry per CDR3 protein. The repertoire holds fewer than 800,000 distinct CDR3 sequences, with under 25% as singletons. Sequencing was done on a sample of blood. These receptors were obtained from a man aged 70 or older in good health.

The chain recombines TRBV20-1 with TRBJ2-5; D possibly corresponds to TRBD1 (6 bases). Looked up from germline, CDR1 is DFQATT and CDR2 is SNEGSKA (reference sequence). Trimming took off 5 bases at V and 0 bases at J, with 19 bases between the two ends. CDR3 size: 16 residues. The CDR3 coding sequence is TGCAGTGCTCACAACCGGGACACTTGGAACCAAGAGACCCAGTACTTC. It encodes CSAHNRDTWNQETQYF.

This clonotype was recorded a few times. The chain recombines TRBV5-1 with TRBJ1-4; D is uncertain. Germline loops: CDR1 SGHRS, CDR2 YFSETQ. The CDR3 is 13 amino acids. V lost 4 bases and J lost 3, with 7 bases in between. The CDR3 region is CASSPGPNEKLFF. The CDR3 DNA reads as TGCGCCAGCAGCCCCGGCCCTAATGAAAAACTGTTTTTT.

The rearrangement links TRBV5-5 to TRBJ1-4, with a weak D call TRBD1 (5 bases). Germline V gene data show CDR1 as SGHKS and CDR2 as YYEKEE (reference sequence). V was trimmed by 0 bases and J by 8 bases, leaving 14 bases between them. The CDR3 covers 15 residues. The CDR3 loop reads CASSLEGHGREKLFF. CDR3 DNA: TGTGCCAGCAGCTTGGAAGGACACGGACGAGAAAAACTGTTTTTT.

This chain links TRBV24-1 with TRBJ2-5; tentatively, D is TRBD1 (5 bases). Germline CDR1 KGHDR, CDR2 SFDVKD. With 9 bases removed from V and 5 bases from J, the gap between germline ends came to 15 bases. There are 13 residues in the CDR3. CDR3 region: CATQGADMETQYF. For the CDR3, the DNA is TGTGCCACCCAGGGTGCGGATATGGAGACCCAGTACTTC.

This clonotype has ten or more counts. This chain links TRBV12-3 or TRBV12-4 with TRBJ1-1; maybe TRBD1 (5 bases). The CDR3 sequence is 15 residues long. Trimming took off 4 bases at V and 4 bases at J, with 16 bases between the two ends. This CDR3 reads CASSSTRGGSTEAFF. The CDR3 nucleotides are TGTGCCAGCAGTTCAACTAGGGGAGGTAGCACTGAAGCTTTCTTT.

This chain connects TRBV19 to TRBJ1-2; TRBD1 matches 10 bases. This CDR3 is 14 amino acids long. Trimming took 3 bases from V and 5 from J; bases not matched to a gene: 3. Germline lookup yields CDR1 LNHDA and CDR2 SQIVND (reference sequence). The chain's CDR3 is CASSILGQGYGYTF. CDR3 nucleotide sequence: TGTGCCAGTAGTATTTTGGGACAGGGGTATGGCTACACCTTC.

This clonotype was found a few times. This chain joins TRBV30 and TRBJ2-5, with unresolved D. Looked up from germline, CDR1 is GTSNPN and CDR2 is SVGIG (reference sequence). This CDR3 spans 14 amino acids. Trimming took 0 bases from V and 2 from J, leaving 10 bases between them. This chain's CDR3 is CAWSVLNFQETQYF. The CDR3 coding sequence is TGTGCCTGGAGTGTACTGAACTTTCAAGAGACCCAGTACTTC.

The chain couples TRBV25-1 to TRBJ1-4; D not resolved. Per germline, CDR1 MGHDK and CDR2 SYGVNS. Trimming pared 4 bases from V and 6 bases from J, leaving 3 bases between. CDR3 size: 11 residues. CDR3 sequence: CASSGDEKLFF. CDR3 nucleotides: TGTGCCAGCAGTGGCGATGAAAAACTGTTTTTT.

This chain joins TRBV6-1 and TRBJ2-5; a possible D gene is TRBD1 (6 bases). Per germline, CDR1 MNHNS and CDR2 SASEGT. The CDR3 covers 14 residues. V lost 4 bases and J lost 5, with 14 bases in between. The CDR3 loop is CASSVGGTVETQYF. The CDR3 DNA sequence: TGTGCCAGCAGTGTAGGGGGAACGGTTGAGACCCAGTACTTC.

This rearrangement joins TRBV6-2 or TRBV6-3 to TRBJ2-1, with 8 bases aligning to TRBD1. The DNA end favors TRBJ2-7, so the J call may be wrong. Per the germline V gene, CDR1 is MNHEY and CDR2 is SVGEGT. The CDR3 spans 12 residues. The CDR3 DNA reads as TGTGCCAGAACGGGACAGGCAATCGAGCAGTACTTC. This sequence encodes CARTGQAIEQYF.

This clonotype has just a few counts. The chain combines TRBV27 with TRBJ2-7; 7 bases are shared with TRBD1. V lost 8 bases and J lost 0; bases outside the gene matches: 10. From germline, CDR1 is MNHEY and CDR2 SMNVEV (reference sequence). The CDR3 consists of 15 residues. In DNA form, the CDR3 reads TGTGCCAGCGGGAAACCTCGGGACAGCTCCTACGAGCAGTACTTC. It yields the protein CASGKPRDSSYEQYF.

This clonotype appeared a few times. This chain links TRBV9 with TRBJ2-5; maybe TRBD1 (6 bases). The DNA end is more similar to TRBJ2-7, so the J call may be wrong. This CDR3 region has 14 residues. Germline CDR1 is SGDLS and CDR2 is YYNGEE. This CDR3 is CASSVDTGTYEQYF. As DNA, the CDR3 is TGTGCCAGCAGCGTAGATACAGGGACGTACGAGCAGTACTTC.

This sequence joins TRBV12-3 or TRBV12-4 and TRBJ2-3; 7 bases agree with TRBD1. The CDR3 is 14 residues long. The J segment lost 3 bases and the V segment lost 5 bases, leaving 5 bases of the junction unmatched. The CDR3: CASSQMTGTDTQYF. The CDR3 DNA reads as TGTGCCAGCAGTCAGATGACAGGGACAGATACGCAGTATTTT.

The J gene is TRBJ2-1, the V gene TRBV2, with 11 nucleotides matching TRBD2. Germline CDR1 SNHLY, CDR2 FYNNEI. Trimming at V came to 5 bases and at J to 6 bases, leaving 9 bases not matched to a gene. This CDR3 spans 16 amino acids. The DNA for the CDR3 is TGTGCCAGCAGTCGGGAGGAACTAGCGGGAGTCAATGAGCAGTTCTTC. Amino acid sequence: CASSREELAGVNEQFF.

In DNA, the CDR3 is TGTGCCAGTAGTATACCGGGACAGGAATACGATGAGCAGTTCTTC. It codes for CASSIPGQEYDEQFF. The chain recombines TRBV19 with TRBJ2-5; 8 positions match TRBD1. The end of the DNA is better explained by TRBJ2-1, so the J call may be wrong. Germline CDR1 and CDR2: LNHDA and SQIVND (reference sequence). This CDR3 comprises 15 residues.

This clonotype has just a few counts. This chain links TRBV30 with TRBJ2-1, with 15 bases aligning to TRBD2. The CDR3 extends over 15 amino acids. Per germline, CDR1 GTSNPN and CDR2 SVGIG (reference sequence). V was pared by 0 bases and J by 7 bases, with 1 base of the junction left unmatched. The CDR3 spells CAWSVGTSGRNEQFF. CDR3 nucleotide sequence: TGTGCCTGGAGTGTCGGGACTAGCGGGAGGAATGAGCAGTTCTTC.

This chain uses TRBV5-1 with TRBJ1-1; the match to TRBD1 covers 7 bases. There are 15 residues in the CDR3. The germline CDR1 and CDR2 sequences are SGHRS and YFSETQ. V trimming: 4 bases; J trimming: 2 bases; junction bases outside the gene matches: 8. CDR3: CASSKTTGRNTEAFF. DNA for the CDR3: TGCGCCAGCAGCAAGACGACAGGGAGAAACACTGAAGCTTTCTTT. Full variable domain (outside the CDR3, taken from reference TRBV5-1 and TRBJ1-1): KAGVTQTPRYLIKTRGQQVTLSCSPISGHRSVSWYQQTPGQGLQFLFEYFSETQRNKGNFPGRFSGRQFSNSRSEMNVSTLELGDSALYLCASSKTTGRNTEAFFGQGTRLTVV.

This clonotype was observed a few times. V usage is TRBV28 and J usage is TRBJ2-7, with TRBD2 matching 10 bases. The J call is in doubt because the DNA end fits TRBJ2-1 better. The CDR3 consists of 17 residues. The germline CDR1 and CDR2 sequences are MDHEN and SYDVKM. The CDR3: CASSPPLAGGDYNEQFF. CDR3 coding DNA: TGTGCCAGCAGTCCCCCCTTAGCGGGAGGCGACTACAATGAGCAGTTCTTC.

In nucleotides, the CDR3 is TGTGCCAGCAGCATCGGGGGAGCTACAATGAAAAAACTGTTTTTT. Its translation is CASSIGGATMKKLFF. The J gene is TRBJ1-4, the V gene TRBV21-1; the DNA was not used to check the table's D call, TRBD1. TRBV21-1 is a listed pseudogene. This CDR3 is 15 amino acids long.

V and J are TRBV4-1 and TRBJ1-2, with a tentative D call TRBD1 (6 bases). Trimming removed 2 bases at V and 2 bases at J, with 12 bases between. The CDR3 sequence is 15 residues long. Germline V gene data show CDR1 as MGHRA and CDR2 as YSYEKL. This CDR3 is CASSQQGPSNYGYTF. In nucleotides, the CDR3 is TGCGCCAGCAGCCAACAGGGGCCGAGCAACTATGGCTACACCTTC.

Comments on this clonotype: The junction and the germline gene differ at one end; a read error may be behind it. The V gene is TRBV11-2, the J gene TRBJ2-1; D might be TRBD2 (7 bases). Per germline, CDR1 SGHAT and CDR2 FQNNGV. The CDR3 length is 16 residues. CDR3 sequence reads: CASTLGGGRPNTRGYF. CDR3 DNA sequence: TGTGCCAGCACCTTGGGAGGGGGGCGACCGAATACGAGGGGGTACTTC.

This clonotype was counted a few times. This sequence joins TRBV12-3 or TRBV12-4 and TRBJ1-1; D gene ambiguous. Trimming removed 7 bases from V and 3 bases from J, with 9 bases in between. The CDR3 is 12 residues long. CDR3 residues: CASKTSYTEAFF. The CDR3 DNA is TGTGCCAGCAAAACCTCTTACACTGAAGCTTTCTTT.

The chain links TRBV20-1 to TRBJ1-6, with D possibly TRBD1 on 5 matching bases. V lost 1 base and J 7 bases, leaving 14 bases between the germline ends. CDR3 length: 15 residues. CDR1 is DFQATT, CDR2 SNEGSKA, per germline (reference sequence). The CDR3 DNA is TGCAGTGCTAGAGGGGTTCGGGGGTCGAATTCACCCCTCCACTTT. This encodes CSARGVRGSNSPLHF.

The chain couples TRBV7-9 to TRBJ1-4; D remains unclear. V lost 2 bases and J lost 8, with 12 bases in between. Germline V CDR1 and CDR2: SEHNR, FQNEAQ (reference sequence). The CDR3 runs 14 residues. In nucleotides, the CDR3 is TGTGCCAGCAGCTTATCCAGTGGTGGGGAAAAACTGTTTTTT. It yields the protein CASSLSSGGEKLFF. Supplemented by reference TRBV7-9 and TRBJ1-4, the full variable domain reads DTGVSQNPRHKITKRGQNVTFRCDPISEHNRLYWYRQTLGQGPEFLTYFQNEAQLEKSRLLSDRFSAERPKGSFSTLEIQRTEQGDSAMYLCASSLSSGGEKLFFGSGTQLSVL.

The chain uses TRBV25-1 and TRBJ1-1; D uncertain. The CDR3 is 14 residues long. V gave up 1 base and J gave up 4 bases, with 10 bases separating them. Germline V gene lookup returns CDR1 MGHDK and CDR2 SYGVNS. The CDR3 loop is CASSEFGIGTEAFF. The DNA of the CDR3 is TGTGCCAGCAGTGAATTTGGGATTGGCACTGAAGCTTTCTTT.

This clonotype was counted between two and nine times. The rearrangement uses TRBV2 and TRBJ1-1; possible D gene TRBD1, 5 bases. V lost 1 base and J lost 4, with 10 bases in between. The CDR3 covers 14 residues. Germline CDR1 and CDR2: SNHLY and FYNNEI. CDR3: CASSEGSGGTEAFF. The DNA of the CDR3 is TGTGCCAGCAGTGAAGGGAGTGGGGGCACTGAAGCTTTCTTT.

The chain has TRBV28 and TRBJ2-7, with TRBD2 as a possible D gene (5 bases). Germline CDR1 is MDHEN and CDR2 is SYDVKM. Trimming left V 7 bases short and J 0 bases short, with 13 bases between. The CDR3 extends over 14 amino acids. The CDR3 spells CASKVALPSYEQYF. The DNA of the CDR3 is TGTGCCAGCAAAGTAGCGTTACCCTCCTACGAGCAGTACTTC.

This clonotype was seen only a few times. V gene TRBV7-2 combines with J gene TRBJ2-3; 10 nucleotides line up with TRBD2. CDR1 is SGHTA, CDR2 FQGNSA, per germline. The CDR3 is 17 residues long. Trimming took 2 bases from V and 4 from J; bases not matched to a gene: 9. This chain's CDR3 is CASSLSLAGEFADTQYF. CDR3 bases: TGTGCCAGCAGCTTATCCCTAGCGGGAGAATTTGCAGATACGCAGTATTTT.

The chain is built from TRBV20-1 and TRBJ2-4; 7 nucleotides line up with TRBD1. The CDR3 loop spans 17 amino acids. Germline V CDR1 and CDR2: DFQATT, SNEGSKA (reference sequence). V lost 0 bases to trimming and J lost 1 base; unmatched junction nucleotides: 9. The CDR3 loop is CSARDWAPGQAKNIQYF. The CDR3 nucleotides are TGCAGTGCTAGAGATTGGGCTCCGGGACAGGCCAAAAACATTCAGTACTTC.

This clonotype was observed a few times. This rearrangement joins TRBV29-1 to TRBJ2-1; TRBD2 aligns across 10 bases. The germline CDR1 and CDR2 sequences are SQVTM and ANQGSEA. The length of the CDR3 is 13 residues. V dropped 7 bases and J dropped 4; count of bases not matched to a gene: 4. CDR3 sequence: CSGRTSGYNEQFF. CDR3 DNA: TGCAGCGGCCGGACTAGCGGTTACAATGAGCAGTTCTTC.

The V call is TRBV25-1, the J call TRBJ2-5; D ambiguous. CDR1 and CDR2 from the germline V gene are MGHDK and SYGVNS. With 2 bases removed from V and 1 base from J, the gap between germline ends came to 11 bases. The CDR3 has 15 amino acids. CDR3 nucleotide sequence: TGTGCCAGCAGTGAAAACGTGAATCTCCAAGAGACCCAGTACTTC. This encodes CASSENVNLQETQYF.

The CDR3, as DNA: TGTGCCAGCAGCACGGGACTAGCGGCCCAAGAGACCCAGTACTTC. Protein sequence: CASSTGLAAQETQYF. The V gene is TRBV5-4, the J gene TRBJ2-5; 11 bases align to TRBD2. V was pared by 4 bases and J by 1 base, with 3 bases of the junction left unmatched. The CDR3 has 15 residues. Germline CDR1 and CDR2: SGHNT and YYREEE (reference sequence).